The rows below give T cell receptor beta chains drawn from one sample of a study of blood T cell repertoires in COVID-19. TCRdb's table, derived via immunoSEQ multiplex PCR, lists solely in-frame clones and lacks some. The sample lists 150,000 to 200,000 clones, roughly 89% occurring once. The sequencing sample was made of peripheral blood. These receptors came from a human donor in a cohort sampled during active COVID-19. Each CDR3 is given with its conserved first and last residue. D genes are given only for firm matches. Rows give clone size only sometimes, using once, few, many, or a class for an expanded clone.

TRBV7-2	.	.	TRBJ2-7	CASSFGLAYEQYF	TGTGCCAGCAGCTTCGGACTGGCCTACGAGCAGTACTTC
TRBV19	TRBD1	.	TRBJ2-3	CASSDRGLTDTQYF	TGTGCCAGTAGTGACAGGGGGCTCACAGATACGCAGTATTTT
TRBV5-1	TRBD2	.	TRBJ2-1	CASIDSGTSVNEQFF	TGCGCCAGCATCGACTCCGGGACTAGCGTAAATGAGCAGTTCTTC
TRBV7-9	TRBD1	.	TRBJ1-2	CASSFWDRGQTYGYTF	TGTGCCAGCAGCTTTTGGGACAGGGGGCAGACCTATGGCTACACCTTC
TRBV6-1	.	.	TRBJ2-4	CASSEGGQLKNIQYF	TGTGCCAGCAGTGAAGGAGGACAGCTCAAAAACATTCAGTACTTC
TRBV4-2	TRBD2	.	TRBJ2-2	CASSQDLSSGITGELFF	TGTGCCAGCAGCCAAGATTTGTCTAGCGGGATCACCGGGGAGCTGTTTTTT
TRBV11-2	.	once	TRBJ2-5	CASSRSTRKETQYF	TGTGCCAGCAGCAGAAGTACGAGGAAAGAGACCCAGTACTTC
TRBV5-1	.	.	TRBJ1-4	CASSLGTTNEKLFF	TGCGCCAGCAGCTTGGGTACAACTAATGAAAAACTGTTTTTT
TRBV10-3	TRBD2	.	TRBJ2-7	CATQTSGAYEQYF	TGTGCCACCCAGACTAGCGGCGCGTACGAGCAGTACTTC
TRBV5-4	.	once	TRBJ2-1	CASSTKQGSSYNEQFF	TGTGCCAGCAGCACCAAACAGGGTAGCTCCTACAATGAGCAGTTCTTC
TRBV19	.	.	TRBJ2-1	CASSIEGLEPEQFF	TGTGCCAGTAGTATCGAGGGTCTGGAGCCTGAGCAGTTCTTC
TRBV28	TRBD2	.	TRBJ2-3	CASSGLAGGQADTQYF	TGTGCCAGCAGTGGACTAGCGGGAGGACAGGCAGATACGCAGTATTTT
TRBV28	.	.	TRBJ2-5	CASSTPLTRQETQYF	TGTGCCAGCAGTACACCTCTCACGAGGCAAGAGACCCAGTACTTC
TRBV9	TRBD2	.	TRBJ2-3	CASSATTSGRGTDTQYF	TGTGCCAGCAGCGCAACAACTAGCGGGAGGGGCACAGATACGCAGTATTTT
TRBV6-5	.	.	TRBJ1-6	CASTNWGPGSPLHF	TGTGCCAGCACCAACTGGGGGCCCGGTTCACCCCTCCACTTT
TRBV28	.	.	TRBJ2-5	CASSLWQGLVETQYF	TGTGCCAGCAGTTTATGGCAGGGCCTGGTAGAGACCCAGTACTTC
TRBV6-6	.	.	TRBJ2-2	CASSPDRARPRF	TGTGCCAGCAGCCCAGACCGCGCCCGACCGCGGTTT
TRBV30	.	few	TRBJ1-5	CAWSGGGNQPQHF	TGTGCCTGGAGTGGGGGAGGCAATCAGCCCCAGCATTTT
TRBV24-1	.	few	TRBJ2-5	CATSDQRQAQETQYF	TGTGCCACCAGCGACCAAAGACAGGCCCAAGAGACCCAGTACTTC
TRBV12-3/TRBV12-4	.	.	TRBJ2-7	CASSFGGQAEQYF	TGTGCCAGCAGTTTCGGAGGGCAGGCCGAGCAGTACTTC
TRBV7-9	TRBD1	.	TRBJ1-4	CASSSLQGGSLVNEKLFF	TGTGCCAGCAGCTCCTTACAGGGGGGTTCACTGGTTAATGAAAAACTGTTTTTT
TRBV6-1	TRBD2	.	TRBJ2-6	CASSEEPSGTRSGANVLTF	TGTGCCAGCAGTGAAGAGCCTAGCGGAACTCGGTCTGGGGCCAACGTCCTGACTTTC
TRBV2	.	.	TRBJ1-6	CASKGDTSNSPLHF	TGTGCCAGCAAGGGGGACACATCGAATTCACCCCTCCACTTT
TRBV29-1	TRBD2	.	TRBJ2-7	CSAGTSGGTYEQYF	TGCAGCGCCGGAACTAGCGGGGGTACCTACGAGCAGTACTTC
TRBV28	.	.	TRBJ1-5	CASRPGTWNQPQHF	TGTGCCAGCAGACCCGGGACATGGAATCAGCCCCAGCATTTT
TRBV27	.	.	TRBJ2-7	CASSLSKTGYEQYF	TGTGCCAGCAGTTTATCGAAAACAGGGTACGAGCAGTACTTC
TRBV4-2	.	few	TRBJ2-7	CASSPTPGPYEQYF	TGTGCCAGCAGCCCTACACCAGGGCCATACGAGCAGTACTTC